The entry below describes one TCR beta chain. Antigen: not known. From germline, CDR1 is MDHEN and CDR2 SYDVKM. The V end lost 8 bases, the J end lost 3 bases, and 17 bases lay between the germline ends. The CDR3 is made up of 14 amino acids. Samples underwent the assay at deep level. Profiled with immunoSEQ multiplex PCR; TCRdb holds only in-frame clones, not every one. Here the sample spans 1.5 million to 2.5 million clones, about 95% being singletons. The sample is drawn from a study of shared clonotypes between healthy human individuals. Study results and caveats: A handful of donors showed sharing of around 5% of naive CD4 clonotypes.

CD8 cells classed as naive were CD45RO-negative and positively selected for CCR7, excluding terminally differentiated effector memory CD45RA+ cells. This sequence was found in a man between 18 and 29 years old in good health. V gene TRBV28 combines with J gene TRBJ2-7; TRBD2 might be the D (7 bases). What was sequenced was naive CD8+ T cells sorted from blood. The CDR3 spells CASGVAGDNYEQYF. The CDR3 bases are TGTGCCAGCGGGGTGGCGGGGGACAACTACGAGCAGTACTTC.